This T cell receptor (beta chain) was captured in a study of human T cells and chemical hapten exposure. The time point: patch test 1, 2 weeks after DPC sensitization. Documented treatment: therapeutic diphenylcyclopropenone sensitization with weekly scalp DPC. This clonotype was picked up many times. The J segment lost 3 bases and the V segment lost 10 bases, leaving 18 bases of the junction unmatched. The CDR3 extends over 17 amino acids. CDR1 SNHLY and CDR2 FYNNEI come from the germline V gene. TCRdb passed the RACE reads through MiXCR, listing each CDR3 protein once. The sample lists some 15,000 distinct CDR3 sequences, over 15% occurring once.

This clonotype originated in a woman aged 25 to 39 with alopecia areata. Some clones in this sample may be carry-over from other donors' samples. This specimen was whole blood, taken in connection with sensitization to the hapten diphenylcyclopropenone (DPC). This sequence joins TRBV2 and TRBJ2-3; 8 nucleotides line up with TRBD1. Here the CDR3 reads CATSSDPDRGPTDTQYF. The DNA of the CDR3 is TGTGCCACCTCCTCTGATCCCGACAGGGGCCCAACAGATACGCAGTATTTT.